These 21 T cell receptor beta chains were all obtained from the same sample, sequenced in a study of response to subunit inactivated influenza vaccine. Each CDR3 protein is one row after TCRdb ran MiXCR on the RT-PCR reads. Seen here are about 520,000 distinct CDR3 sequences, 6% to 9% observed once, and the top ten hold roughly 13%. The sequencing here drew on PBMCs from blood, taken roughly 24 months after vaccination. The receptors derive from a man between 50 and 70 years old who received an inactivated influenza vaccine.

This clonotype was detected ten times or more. CDR3: CASRRTTALYNEQFF. The CDR3 nucleotides are TGTGCCAGCAGACGGACAACGGCCCTATACAATGAGCAGTTCTTC. The chain has TRBV12-3 or TRBV12-4 and TRBJ2-1; D is possibly TRBD1 (5 bases). There are 15 residues in the CDR3. Trimming stripped 6 bases from V and 4 bases from J, with 16 bases between.

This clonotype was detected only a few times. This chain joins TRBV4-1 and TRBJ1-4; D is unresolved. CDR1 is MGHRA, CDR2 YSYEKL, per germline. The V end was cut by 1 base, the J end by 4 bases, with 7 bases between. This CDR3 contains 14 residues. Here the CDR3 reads CASSQVQINEKLFF. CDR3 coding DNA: TGCGCCAGCAGCCAAGTACAGATTAATGAAAAACTGTTTTTT.

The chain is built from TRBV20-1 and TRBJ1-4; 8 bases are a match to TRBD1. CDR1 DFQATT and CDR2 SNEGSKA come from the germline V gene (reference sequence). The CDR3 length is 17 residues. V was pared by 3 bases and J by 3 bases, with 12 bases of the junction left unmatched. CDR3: CSARKRTGHQANEKLFF. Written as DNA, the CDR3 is TGCAGTGCTAGGAAGCGGACAGGGCATCAGGCTAATGAAAAACTGTTTTTT.

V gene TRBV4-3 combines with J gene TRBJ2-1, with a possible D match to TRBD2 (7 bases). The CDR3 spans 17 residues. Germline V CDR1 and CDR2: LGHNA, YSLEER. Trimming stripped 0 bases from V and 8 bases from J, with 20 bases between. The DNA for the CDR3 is TGCGCCAGCAGCCAAGATTTAGTTGGGGGGGCTGAGGATGAGCAGTTCTTC. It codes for CASSQDLVGGAEDEQFF.

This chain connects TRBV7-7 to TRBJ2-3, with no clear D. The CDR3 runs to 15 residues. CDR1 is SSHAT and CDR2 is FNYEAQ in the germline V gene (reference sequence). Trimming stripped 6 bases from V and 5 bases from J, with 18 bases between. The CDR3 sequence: CASSQTGSLGDTQYF. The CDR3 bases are TGTGCCAGCAGTCAAACCGGGTCCCTGGGAGATACGCAGTATTTT.

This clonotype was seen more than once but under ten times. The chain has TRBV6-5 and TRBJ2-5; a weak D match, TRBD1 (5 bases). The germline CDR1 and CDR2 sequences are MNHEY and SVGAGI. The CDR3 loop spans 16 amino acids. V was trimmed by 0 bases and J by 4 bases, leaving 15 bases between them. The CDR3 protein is CASSYSGRVTGETQYF. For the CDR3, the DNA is TGTGCCAGCAGTTACTCGGGCAGGGTGACGGGAGAGACCCAGTACTTC.

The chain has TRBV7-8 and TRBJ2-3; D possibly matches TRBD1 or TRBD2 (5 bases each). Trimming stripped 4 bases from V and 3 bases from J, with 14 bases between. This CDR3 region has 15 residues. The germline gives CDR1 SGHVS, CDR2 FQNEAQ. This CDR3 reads CASSWASGTTDTQYF. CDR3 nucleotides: TGTGCCAGCAGCTGGGCTAGTGGGACGACAGATACGCAGTATTTT.

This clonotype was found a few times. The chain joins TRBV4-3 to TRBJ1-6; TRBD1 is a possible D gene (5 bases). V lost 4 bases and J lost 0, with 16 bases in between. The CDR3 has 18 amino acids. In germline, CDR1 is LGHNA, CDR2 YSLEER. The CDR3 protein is CASSRSSPGTSYNSPLHF. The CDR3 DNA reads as TGCGCCAGCAGCCGCAGCAGCCCAGGGACCTCCTATAATTCACCCCTCCACTTT.

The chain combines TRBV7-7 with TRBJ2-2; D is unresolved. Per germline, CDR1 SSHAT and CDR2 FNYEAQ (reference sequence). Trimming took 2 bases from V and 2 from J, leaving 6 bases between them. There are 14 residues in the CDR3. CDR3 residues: CASSLQTNTGELFF. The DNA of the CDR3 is TGTGCCAGCAGCTTACAGACTAACACCGGGGAGCTGTTTTTT.

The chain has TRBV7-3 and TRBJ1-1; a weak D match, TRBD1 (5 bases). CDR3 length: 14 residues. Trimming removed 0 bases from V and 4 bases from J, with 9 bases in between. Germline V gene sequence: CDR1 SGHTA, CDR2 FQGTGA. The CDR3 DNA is TGTGCCAGCAGCTTAACGGGACGGGCCACTGAAGCTTTCTTT. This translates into CASSLTGRATEAFF.

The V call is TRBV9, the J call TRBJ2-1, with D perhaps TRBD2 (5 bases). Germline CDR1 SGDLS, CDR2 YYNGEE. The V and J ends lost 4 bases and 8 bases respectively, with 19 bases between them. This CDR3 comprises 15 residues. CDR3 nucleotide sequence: TGTGCCAGCAGCCTTTCCGGCGGGCCCTGGGATGAGCAGTTCTTC. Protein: CASSLSGGPWDEQFF.

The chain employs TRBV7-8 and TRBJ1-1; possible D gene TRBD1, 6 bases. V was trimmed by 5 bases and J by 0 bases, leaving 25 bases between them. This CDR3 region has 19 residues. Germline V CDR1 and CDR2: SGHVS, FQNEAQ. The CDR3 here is CASSPNRMWGGALNTEAFF. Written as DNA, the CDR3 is TGTGCCAGCAGCCCTAATCGAATGTGGGGGGGGGCATTGAACACTGAAGCTTTCTTT. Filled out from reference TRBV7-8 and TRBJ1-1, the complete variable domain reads GAGVSQSPRYKVAKRGQDVALRCDPISGHVSLFWYQQALGQGPEFLTYFQNEAQLDKSGLPSDRFFAERPEGSVSTLKIQRTQQEDSAVYLCASSPNRMWGGALNTEAFFGQGTRLTVV.

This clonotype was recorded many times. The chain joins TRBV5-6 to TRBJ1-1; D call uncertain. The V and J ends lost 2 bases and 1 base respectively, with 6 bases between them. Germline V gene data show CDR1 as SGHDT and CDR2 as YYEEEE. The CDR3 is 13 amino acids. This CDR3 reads CASSFSANTEAFF. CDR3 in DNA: TGTGCCAGCAGCTTCTCAGCGAACACTGAAGCTTTCTTT. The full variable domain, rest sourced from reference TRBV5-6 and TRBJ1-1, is DAGVTQSPTHLIKTRGQQVTLRCSPKSGHDTVSWYQQALGQGPQFIFQYYEEEERQRGNFPDRFSGHQFPNYSSELNVNALLLGDSALYLCASSFSANTEAFFGQGTRLTVV.

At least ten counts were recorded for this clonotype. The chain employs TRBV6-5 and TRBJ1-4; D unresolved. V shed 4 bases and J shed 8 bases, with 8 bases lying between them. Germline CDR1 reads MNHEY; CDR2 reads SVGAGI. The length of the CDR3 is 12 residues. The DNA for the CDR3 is TGTGCCAGCAGTTCTGGGAGCGAAAAACTGTTTTTT. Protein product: CASSSGSEKLFF.

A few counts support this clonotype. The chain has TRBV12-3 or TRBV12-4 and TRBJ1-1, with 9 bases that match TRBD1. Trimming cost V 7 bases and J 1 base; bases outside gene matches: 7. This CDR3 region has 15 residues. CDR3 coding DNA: TGTGCCAGCACTGATACGGGACAGGGGAACACTGAAGCTTTCTTT. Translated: CASTDTGQGNTEAFF.

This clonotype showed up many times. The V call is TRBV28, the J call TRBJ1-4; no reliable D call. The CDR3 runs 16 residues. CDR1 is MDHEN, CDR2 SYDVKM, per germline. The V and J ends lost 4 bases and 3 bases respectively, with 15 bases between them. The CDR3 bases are TGTGCCAGCAGTTCCACCGCGGACCAATCTAATGAAAAACTGTTTTTT. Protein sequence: CASSSTADQSNEKLFF.

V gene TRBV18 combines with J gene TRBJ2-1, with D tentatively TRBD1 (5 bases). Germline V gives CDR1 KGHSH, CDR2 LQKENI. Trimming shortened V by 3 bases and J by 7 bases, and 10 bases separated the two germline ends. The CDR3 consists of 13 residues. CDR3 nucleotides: TGTGCCAGCTCACCCAGGGCGGTTAATGAGCAGTTCTTC. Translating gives CASSPRAVNEQFF.

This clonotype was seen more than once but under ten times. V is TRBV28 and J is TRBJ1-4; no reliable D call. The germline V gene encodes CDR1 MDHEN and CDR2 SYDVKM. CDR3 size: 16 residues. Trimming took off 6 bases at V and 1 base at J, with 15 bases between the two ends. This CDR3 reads CASRKEWGGTNEKLFF. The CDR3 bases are TGTGCCAGCAGGAAGGAGTGGGGAGGAACTAATGAAAAACTGTTTTTT.

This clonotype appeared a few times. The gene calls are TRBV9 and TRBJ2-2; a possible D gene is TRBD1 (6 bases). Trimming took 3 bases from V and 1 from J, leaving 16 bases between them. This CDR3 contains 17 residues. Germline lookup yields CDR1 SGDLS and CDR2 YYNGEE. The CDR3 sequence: CASSEGVVPENTGELFF. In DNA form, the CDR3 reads TGTGCCAGCAGCGAGGGGGTAGTCCCGGAGAACACCGGGGAGCTGTTTTTT. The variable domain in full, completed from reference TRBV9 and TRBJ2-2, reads DSGVTQTPKHLITATGQRVTLRCSPRSGDLSVYWYQQSLDQGLQFLIQYYNGEERAKGNILERFSAQQFPDLHSELNLSSLELGDSALYFCASSEGVVPENTGELFFGEGSRLTVL.

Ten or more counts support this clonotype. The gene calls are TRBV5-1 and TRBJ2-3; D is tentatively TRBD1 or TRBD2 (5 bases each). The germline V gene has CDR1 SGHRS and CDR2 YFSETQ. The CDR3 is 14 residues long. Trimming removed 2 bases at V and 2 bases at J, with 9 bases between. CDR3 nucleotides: TGCGCCAGCAGCTTTCTAGGGACCACAGATACGCAGTATTTT. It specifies CASSFLGTTDTQYF.

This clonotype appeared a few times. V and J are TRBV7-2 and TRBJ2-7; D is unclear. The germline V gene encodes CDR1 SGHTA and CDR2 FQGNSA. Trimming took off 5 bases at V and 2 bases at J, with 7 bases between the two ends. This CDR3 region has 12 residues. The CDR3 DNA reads TGTGCCAGCAGCACAAATACCTACGAGCAGTACTTC. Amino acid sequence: CASSTNTYEQYF.